This T cell receptor beta chain was identified during a study of T cells in localized non-small cell lung cancer. The study's findings and limits: Because sequencing included only one region (of the tumor), heterogeneity remains possible.

The CDR3 length is 12 residues. V lost 3 bases and J lost 4, with 8 bases in between. The germline CDR1 and CDR2 sequences are SQVTM and ANQGSEA. Only a few counts were recorded for this clone. Its specificity is not known. It was adjacent lung free of atypia that was taken, at least 2 cm from the tumor margin. Clones were read by immunoSEQ multiplex PCR, and TCRdb kept only the in-frame ones, dropping some. The sample contains about 1,600 clones, about 20% of which appear only once. The source material was normal lung tissue next to the tumor, sampled before any cancer treatment. The receptor comes from a woman between 35 and 75 years old with stage I lung adenocarcinoma. The rearrangement links TRBV29-1 to TRBJ2-3, with D perhaps assigned TRBD1 or TRBD2 (5 bases each). CDR3 coding DNA: TGCAGCGTTGAGATGGGGGCAGATACGCAGTATTTT. Its translation: CSVEMGADTQYF.